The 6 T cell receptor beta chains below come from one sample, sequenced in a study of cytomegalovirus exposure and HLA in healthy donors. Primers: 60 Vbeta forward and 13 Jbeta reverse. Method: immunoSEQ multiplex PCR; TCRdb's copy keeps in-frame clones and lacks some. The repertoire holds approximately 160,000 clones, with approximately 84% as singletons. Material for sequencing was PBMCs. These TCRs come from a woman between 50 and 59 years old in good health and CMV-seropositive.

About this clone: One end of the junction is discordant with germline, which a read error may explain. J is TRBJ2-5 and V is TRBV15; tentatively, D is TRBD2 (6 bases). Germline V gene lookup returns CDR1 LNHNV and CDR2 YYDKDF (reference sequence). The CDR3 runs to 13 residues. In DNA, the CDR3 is TGTGCCACCAGCAGAGATCGACCGGGGGATAGGGACTTC. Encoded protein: CATSRDRPGDRDF.

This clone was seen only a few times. The CDR3 region is CASSVLAGGPNEQFF. The CDR3 DNA is TGTGCCAGCAGCGTTCTAGCGGGGGGGCCTAATGAGCAGTTCTTC. J is TRBJ2-1 and V is TRBV9; 12 bases fit TRBD2. CDR1 is SGDLS and CDR2 is YYNGEE in the germline V gene. J was trimmed by 7 bases and V by 2 bases; bases with no gene match: 4. CDR3 length equals 15 residues.

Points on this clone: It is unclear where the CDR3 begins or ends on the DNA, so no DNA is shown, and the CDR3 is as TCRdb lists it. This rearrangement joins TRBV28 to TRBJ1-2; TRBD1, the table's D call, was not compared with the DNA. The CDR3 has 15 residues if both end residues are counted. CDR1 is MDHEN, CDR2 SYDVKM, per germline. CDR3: CASGRGDSSSGGYTF.

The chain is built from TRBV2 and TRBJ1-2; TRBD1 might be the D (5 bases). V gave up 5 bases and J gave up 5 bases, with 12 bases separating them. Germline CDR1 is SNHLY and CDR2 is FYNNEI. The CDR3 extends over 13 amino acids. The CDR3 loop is CASSTDSTYGYTF. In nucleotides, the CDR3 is TGTGCCAGCAGTACCGACAGTACTTATGGCTACACCTTC.

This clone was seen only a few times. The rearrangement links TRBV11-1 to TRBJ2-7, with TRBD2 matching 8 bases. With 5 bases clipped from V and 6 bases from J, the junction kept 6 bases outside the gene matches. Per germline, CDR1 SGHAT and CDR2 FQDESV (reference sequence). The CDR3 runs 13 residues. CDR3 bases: TGTGCCAGCAGCCGCGGGACTAGGCTCGAGCAGTACTTC. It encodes CASSRGTRLEQYF.

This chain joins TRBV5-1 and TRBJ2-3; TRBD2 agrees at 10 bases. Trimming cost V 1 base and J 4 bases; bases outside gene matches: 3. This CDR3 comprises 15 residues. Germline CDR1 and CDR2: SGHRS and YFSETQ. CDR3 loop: CASSLSLAGADTQYF. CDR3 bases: TGCGCCAGCAGCTTGAGTCTAGCGGGGGCAGATACGCAGTATTTT.